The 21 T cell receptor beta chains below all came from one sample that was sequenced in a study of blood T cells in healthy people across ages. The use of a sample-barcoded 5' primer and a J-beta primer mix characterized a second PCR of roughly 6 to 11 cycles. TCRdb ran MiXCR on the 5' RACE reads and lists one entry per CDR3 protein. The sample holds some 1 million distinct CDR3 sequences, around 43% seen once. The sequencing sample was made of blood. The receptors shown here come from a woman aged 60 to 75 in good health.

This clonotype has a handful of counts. CDR3 coding DNA: TGTGCCAGCAGCCAAGATACGGCGAGTGAGCAGTTCTTC. It codes for CASSQDTASEQFF. The chain has TRBV4-2 and TRBJ2-1; no clear D. CDR1 is LGHNA and CDR2 is YNFKEQ in the germline V gene. This CDR3 comprises 13 residues. V shed 0 bases and J shed 9 bases, with 9 bases lying between them.

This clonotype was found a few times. CDR3 sequence (DNA): TGTGCCAGCAGTTACTCGAGCGGGAGGGCCACTGAGCAGTTCTTC. Translation gives CASSYSSGRATEQFF. V usage is TRBV6-6 and J usage is TRBJ2-1, with TRBD2 matching over 10 bases. After removal of 0 bases from V and 9 bases from J, the junction contained 5 bases not matched to a gene. The germline V gene encodes CDR1 MNHNY and CDR2 SVGAGI (reference sequence). The CDR3 spans 15 residues.

CDR3 amino acids: CASSPGQVDYGYTF. CDR3 nucleotides: TGCGCCAGCAGCCCGGGACAGGTGGACTATGGCTACACCTTC. The rearrangement uses TRBV5-1 and TRBJ1-2; 8 bases fit TRBD1. The CDR3 has 14 residues. Germline CDR1 and CDR2: SGHRS and YFSETQ. V shed 4 bases, J shed 3 bases, and the junction held 5 bases outside the gene matches.

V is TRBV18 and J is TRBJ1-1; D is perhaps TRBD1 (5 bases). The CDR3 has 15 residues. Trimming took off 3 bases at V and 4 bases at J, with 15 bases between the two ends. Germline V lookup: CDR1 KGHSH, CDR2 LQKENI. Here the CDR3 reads CASSPPGVGATEAFF. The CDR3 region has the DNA TGTGCCAGCTCACCCCCGGGGGTAGGTGCCACTGAAGCTTTCTTT.

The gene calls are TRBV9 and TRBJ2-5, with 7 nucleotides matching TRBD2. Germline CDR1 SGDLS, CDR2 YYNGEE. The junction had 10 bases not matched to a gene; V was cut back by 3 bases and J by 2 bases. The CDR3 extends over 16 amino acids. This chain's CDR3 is CASSAGASSGQETQYF. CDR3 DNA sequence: TGTGCCAGCAGCGCCGGAGCCTCTAGCGGACAAGAGACCCAGTACTTC.

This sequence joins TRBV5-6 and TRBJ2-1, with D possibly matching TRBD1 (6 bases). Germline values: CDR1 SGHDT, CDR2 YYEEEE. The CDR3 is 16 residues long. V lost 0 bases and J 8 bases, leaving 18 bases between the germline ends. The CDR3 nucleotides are TGTGCCAGCAGCTTGGGTTACCGGGACAAGGACGATGAGCAGTTCTTC. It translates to CASSLGYRDKDDEQFF.

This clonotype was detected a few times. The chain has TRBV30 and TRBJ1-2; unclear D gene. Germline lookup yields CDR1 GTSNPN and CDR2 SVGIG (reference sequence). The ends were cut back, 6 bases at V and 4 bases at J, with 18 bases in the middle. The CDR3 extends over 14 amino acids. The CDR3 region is CACSTGTSRYGYTF. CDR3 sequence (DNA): TGTGCCTGTTCCACGGGCACAAGTCGCTATGGCTACACCTTC.

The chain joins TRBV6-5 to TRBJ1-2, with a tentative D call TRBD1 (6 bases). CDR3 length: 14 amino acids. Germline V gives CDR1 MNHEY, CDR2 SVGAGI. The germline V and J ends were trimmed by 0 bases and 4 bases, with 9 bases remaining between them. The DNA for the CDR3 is TGTGCCAGCAGTTACTCGGGACACCTCTATGGCTACACCTTC. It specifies CASSYSGHLYGYTF.

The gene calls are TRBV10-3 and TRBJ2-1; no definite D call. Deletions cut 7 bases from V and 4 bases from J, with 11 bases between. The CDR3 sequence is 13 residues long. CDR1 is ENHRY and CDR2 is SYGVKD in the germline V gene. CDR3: CAITHKDYNEQFF. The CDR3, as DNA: TGTGCCATCACCCACAAAGATTACAATGAGCAGTTCTTC.

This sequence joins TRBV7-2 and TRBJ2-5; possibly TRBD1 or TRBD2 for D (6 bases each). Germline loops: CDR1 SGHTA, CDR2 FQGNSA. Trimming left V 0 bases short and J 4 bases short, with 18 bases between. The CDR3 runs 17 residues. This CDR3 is CASSLAAGGRGGETQYF. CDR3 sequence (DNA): TGTGCCAGCAGCTTAGCGGCGGGTGGCAGGGGAGGAGAGACCCAGTACTTC.

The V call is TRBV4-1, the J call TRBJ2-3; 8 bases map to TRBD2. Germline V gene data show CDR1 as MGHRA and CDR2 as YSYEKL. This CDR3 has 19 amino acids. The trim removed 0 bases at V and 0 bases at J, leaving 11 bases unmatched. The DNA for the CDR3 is TGCGCCAGCAGCCAAGATCATTTAGGAGCGGGAGATAGCACAGATACGCAGTATTTT. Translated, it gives CASSQDHLGAGDSTDTQYF.

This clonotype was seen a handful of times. Here the CDR3 DNA reads TGTGCCAGCAGCATCTCAGCGGGAGAACGGTTCAATGAGCAGTTCTTC. This encodes CASSISAGERFNEQFF. J is TRBJ2-1 and V is TRBV7-6; 8 nucleotides agree with TRBD2. The CDR3 spans 16 residues. J was trimmed by 6 bases and V by 5 bases; bases with no gene match: 12. Germline-derived CDR1 and CDR2 are SGHVS and FNYEAQ.

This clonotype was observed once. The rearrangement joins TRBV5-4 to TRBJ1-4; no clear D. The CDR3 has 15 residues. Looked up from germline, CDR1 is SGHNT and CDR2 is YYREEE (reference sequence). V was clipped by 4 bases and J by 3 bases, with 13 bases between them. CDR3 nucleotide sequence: TGTGCCAGCAGCCCTGAGGTTCCCCCTAATGAAAAACTGTTTTTT. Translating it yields CASSPEVPPNEKLFF.

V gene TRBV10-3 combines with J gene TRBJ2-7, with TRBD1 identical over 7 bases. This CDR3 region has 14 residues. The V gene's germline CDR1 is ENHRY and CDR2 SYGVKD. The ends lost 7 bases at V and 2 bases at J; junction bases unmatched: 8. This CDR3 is CAINKPGQTYEQYF. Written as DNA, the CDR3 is TGTGCCATCAACAAACCGGGACAGACCTACGAGCAGTACTTC.

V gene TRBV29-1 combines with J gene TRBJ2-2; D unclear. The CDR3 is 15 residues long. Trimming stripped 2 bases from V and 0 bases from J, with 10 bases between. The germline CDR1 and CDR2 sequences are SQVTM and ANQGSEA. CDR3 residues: CSVERAPSNTGELFF. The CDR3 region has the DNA TGCAGCGTTGAACGAGCACCATCGAACACCGGGGAGCTGTTTTTT.

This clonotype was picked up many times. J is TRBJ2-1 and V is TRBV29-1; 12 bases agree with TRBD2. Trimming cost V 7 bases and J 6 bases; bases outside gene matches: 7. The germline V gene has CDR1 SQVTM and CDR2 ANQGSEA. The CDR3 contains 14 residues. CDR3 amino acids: CSGGLAGPTNEQFF. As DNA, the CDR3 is TGCAGCGGAGGACTAGCGGGACCTACCAATGAGCAGTTCTTC.

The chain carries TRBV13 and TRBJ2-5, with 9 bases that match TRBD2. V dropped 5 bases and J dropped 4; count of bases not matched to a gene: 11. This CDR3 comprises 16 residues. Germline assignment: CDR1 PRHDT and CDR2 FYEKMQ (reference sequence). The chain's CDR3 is CASSLRGREGVETQYF. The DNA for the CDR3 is TGTGCCAGCAGCCTCCGCGGGCGGGAGGGTGTAGAGACCCAGTACTTC.

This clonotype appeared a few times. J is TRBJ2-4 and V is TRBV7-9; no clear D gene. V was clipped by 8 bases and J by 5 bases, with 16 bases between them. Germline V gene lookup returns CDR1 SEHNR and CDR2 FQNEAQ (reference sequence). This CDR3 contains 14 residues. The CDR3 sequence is CASRPPVPENIQYF. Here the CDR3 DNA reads TGTGCCAGCCGACCCCCAGTCCCCGAAAACATTCAGTACTTC.

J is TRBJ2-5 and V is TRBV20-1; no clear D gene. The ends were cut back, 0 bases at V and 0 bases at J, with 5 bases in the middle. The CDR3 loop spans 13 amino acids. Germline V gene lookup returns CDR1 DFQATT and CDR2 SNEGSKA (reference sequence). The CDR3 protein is CSARDLNQETQYF. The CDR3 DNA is TGCAGTGCTAGAGATTTGAACCAAGAGACCCAGTACTTC.

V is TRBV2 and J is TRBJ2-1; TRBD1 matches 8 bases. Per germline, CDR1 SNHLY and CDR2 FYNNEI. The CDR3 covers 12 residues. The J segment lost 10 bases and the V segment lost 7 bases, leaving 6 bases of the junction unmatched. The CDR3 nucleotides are TGTGCCAGCAAAAAGGACAGGGCCGAGCAGTTCTTC. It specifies CASKKDRAEQFF.

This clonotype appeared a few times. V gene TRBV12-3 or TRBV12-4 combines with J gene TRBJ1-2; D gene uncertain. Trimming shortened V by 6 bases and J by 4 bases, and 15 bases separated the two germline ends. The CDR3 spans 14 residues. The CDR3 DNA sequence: TGTGCCAGCAGCTTAAGCCTGAGGAGCTATGGCTACACCTTC. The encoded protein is CASSLSLRSYGYTF.